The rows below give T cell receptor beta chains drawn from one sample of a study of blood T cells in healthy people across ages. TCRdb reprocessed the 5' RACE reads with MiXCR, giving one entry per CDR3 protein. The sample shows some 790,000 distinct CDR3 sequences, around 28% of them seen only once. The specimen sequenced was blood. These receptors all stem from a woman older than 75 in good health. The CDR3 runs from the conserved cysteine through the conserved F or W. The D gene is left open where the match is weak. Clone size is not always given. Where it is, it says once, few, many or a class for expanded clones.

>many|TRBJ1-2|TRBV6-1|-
TGTGCCAGCCAACCAGAAATCTATGGCTACACCTTC
CASQPEIYGYTF
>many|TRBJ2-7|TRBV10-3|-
TGTGCCACTGGCGGGGTGGGTTCCTACGAGCAGTACTTC
CATGGVGSYEQYF
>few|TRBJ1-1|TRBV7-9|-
TGTGCCAGCAGCTCTGGCGGGGCCCTGAGGCTAGAAGCTTTCTTT
CASSSGGALRLEAFF
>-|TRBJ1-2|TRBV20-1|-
TGCAGTGCTAGAGCTTACTCCGGGGCGACTTGGGGCTACACCTTC
CSARAYSGATWGYTF
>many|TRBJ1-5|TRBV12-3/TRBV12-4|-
TGTGCCAGCAGTTTAGGGCAGGCCAGTGGGTATCAGCCCCAGCATTTT
CASSLGQASGYQPQHF
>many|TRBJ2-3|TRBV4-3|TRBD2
TGCGCCAGCAGCCAATTTAGCGGGGGGGCGACAGATACGCAGTATTTT
CASSQFSGGATDTQYF
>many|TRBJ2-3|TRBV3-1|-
TGTGCCAGCAGCCCCCAATGGGGAGGCCTTAGCACAGATACGCAGTATTTT
CASSPQWGGLSTDTQYF
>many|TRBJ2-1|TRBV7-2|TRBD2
TGTGCCAGCAGCTTAGGCGGGGGAGCCTCTGCTGAGCAGTTCTTC
CASSLGGGASAEQFF
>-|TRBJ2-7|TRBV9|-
TGTGCCAGCAGCCCTACCGGGATTTCCTACAATGAGCAGTACTTC
CASSPTGISYNEQYF
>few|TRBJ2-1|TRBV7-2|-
TGTGCCAGCAGCTTATCTCAGGTAAGCGAGCAGTTCTTC
CASSLSQVSEQFF
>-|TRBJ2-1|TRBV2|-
TGTGCCAGCAGTGAAAGGGGCCTGAGCTCCTACAATGAGCAGTTCTTC
CASSERGLSSYNEQFF
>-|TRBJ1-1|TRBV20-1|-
TGCAGTGCCCTCCTCCCGCAGGGTTACACTGAAGCTTTCTTT
CSALLPQGYTEAFF
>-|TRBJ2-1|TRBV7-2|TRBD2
TGTGCCAGCAGCACCGGGACTAGCGGGAGCTCTAATGAGCAGTTCTTC
CASSTGTSGSSNEQFF
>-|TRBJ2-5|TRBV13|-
TGTGCCAGCAGCTTTATCAGGGGGGCTGAAGAGACCCAGTACTTC
CASSFIRGAEETQYF
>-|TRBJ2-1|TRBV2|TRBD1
TGTGCCAGCCGCGGGACAGGGGGTTTTCGGAATGAGCAGTTCTTC
CASRGTGGFRNEQFF
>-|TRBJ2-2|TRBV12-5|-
TGTGCTAGTGGTTTGGCCCTTCTGAAAAGTCGAACCGGGGAGCTGTTTTTT
CASGLALLKSRTGELFF
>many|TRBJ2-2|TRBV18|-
TGTGCCAGCTCACCGCGAGATGGGCGTACCGGGGAGCTGTTTTTT
CASSPRDGRTGELFF
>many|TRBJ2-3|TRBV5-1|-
TGCGCCAGCAGCTCGGGAAACAGGGATACGCAGTATTTT
CASSSGNRDTQYF
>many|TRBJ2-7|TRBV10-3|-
TGTGCCATCAGTGAGGGGGCTCCCCGGACCTACGAGCAGTACTTC
CAISEGAPRTYEQYF
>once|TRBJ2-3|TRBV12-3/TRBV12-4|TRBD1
TGTGCCAGCAGCCACGGGACAGCGAACGTAGATACGCAGTATTTT
CASSHGTANVDTQYF
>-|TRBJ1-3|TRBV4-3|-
TGCGCCAGCAGCCAAGTGATAAGACCCTCTGGAAACACCATATATTTT
CASSQVIRPSGNTIYF
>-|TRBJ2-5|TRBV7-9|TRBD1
TGTGCCAGCAGCTTATATTGGGAGACAGGGGAAGAGACCCAGTACTTC
CASSLYWETGEETQYF
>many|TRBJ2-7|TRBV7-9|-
TGTGCCAGCAGCGCCGCCGACAGGAAGACCTACGAGCAGTACTTC
CASSAADRKTYEQYF
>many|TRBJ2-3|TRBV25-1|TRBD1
TGTGCCAGCAGTGAGCACCCGGGACAGTTTAGAACCCCAGATACGCAGTATTTT
CASSEHPGQFRTPDTQYF
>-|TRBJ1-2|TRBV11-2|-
TGTGCCAACAGCTTTCTGCGTGCGACGACAAACTATGGCTACACCTTC
CANSFLRATTNYGYTF
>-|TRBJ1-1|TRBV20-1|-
TGCAGTGCTAGGAGGGGACAAGGTGAAGCTTTCTTT
CSARRGQGEAFF